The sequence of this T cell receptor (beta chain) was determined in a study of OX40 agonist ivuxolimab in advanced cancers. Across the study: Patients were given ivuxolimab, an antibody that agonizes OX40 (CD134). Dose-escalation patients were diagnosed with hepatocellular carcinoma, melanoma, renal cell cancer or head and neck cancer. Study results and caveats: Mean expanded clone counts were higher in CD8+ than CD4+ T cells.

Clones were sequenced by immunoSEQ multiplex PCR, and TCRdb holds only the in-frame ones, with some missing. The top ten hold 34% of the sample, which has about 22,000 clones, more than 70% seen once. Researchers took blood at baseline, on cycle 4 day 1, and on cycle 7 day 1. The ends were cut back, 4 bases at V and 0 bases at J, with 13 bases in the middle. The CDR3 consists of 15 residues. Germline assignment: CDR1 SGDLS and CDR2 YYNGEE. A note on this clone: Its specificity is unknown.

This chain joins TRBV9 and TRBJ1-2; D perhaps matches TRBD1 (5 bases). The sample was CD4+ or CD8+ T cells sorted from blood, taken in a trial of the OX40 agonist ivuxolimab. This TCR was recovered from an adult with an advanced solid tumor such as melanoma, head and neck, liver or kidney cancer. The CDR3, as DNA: TGTGCCAGCAGCCCGGTGGGGGACCCTAACTATGGCTACACCTTC. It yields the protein CASSPVGDPNYGYTF. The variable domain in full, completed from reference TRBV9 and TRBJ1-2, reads DSGVTQTPKHLITATGQRVTLRCSPRSGDLSVYWYQQSLDQGLQFLIQYYNGEERAKGNILERFSAQQFPDLHSELNLSSLELGDSALYFCASSPVGDPNYGYTFGSGTRLTVV.